Listed here are 7 T cell receptor beta chains from one sample, sequenced in a study of shared clonotypes between healthy human individuals. This table comes from immunoSEQ multiplex PCR, and its TCRdb copy is limited to in-frame clones, with some not included. This sample has 100,000 or so clones, with 40% to 55% found just once. The sample was PBMCs. Receptor source: a woman aged 35 to 49 in good health. Some clones in this sample may be carry-over from other donors' samples.

V and J are TRBV11-2 and TRBJ2-5, with 9 nucleotides matching TRBD1. Unmatched junction bases numbered 2, after V lost 6 bases and J lost 3 bases. Germline V CDR1 and CDR2: SGHAT, FQNNGV. CDR3 length equals 13 residues. CDR3 coding DNA: TGTGCCAGCAGTCGGGACAGGGAAGAGACCCAGTACTTC. It specifies CASSRDREETQYF. Combining the CDR3 with reference TRBV11-2 and TRBJ2-5 gives the whole variable domain EAGVAQSPRYKIIEKRQSVAFWCNPISGHATLYWYQQILGQGPKLLIQFQNNGVVDDSQLPKDRFSAERLKGVDSTLKIQPAKLEDSAVYLCASSRDREETQYFGPGTRLLVL.

The sample holds a few counts of this clone. The chain uses TRBV5-6 and TRBJ2-5; a possible D gene is TRBD2 (6 bases). V shed 2 bases and J shed 5 bases, with 13 bases lying between them. The CDR3 consists of 14 residues. Per the germline V gene, CDR1 is SGHDT and CDR2 is YYEEEE. CDR3 nucleotide sequence: TGTGCCAGCAGCTTTGGAGCTAGCGCCGAGACCCAGTACTTC. This codes for CASSFGASAETQYF. The full variable domain, its missing parts supplied by reference TRBV5-6 and TRBJ2-5, is DAGVTQSPTHLIKTRGQQVTLRCSPKSGHDTVSWYQQALGQGPQFIFQYYEEEERQRGNFPDRFSGHQFPNYSSELNVNALLLGDSALYLCASSFGASAETQYFGPGTRLLVL.

This clone showed up just once. This may arise from a read error, as a much more abundant clone is one base away. The J gene is TRBJ1-1, the V gene TRBV19, with D possibly being TRBD1 (5 bases). Looked up from germline, CDR1 is LNHDA and CDR2 is SQIVND (reference sequence). CDR3 length: 12 residues. CDR3 loop: CASSSPGSKASF. The CDR3 DNA reads as TGTGCCAGTAGTAGTCCAGGGTCGAAAGCTTCCTTT.

This chain links TRBV7-2 with TRBJ2-7; 9 nucleotides agree with TRBD2. Trimming took 1 base from V and 2 from J; bases not matched to a gene: 3. Germline values: CDR1 SGHTA, CDR2 FQGNSA. The CDR3 runs to 15 residues. CDR3 protein: CASSLEAGGAYEQYF. The CDR3 bases are TGTGCCAGCAGCTTAGAAGCGGGAGGTGCCTACGAGCAGTACTTC.

V gene TRBV30 combines with J gene TRBJ1-4, with 7 positions matching TRBD1. Germline CDR1 reads GTSNPN; CDR2 reads SVGIG (reference sequence). CDR3 size: 15 residues. The V gene end was trimmed by 7 bases and the J gene end by 0 bases; junction bases not matched to a gene: 8. For the CDR3, the DNA is TGTGCCTACGCTACAGGGGAAGCAACTAATGAAAAACTGTTTTTT. Amino acid sequence: CAYATGEATNEKLFF. Based on the CDR3 plus reference TRBV30 and TRBJ1-4, the full variable domain is SQTIHQWPATLVQPVGSPLSLECTVEGTSNPNLYWYRQAAGRGLQLLFYSVGIGQISSEVPQNLSASRPQDRQFILSSKKLLLSDSGFYLCAYATGEATNEKLFFGSGTQLSVL.

The genes are TRBV7-9 and TRBJ2-4; the match to TRBD2 covers 8 bases. Germline V CDR1 and CDR2: SEHNR, FQNEAQ (reference sequence). The CDR3 extends over 14 amino acids. Unmatched junction bases numbered 6, after V lost 2 bases and J lost 9 bases. The chain's CDR3 is CASSLPLAEAIQYF. The DNA for the CDR3 is TGTGCCAGCAGCTTACCACTAGCGGAGGCCATTCAGTACTTC. Complete variable domain (other parts from reference TRBV7-9 and TRBJ2-4): DTGVSQNPRHKITKRGQNVTFRCDPISEHNRLYWYRQTLGQGPEFLTYFQNEAQLEKSRLLSDRFSAERPKGSFSTLEIQRTEQGDSAMYLCASSLPLAEAIQYFGAGTRLSVL.

Only a few counts were recorded for this clone. The chain has TRBV28 and TRBJ2-7, with D possibly TRBD1 on 5 matching bases. CDR1 is MDHEN, CDR2 SYDVKM, per germline. The V gene lost 5 bases and the J gene lost 7 bases, with 15 bases spanning the gap. This CDR3 spans 13 amino acids. CDR3 coding DNA: TGTGCCAGCAGTACACTACAGCCAGGGGAGCAGTACTTC. It is translated as CASSTLQPGEQYF.